The present T cell receptor (beta chain) was sequenced within a study of early T cells in non-severe SARS-CoV-2 infection. CDR3 length equals 14 residues. The germline gives CDR1 SGHTA, CDR2 FQGNSA. Trimming removed 7 bases at V and 3 bases at J, with 14 bases between. This clonotype was seen at least ten times. A single record per CDR3 protein comes from TCRdb applying MiXCR to the 5' RACE reads. Of 25,000 to 30,000 distinct CDR3 sequences detected, approximately 5.4% appear once; the ten largest clones hold 10% to 14%. This receptor was taken from an adult who was a healthcare worker with PCR-confirmed SARS-CoV-2 infection or an uninfected control (not recorded which). The sample was whole blood. J is TRBJ2-3 and V is TRBV7-2; D not resolved. This chain's CDR3 is CASNYPPPTDTQYF. The CDR3 nucleotides read TGTGCCAGCAACTACCCCCCCCCAACAGATACGCAGTATTTT.